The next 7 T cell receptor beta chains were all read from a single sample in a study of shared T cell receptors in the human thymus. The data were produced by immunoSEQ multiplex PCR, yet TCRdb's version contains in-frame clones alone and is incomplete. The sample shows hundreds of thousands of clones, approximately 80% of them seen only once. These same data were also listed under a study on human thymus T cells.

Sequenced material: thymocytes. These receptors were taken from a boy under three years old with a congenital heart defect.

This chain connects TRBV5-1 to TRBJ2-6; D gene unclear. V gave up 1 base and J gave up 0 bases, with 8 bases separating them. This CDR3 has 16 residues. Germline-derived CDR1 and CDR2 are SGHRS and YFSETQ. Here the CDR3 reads CASSLPGPSGANVLTF. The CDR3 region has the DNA TGCGCCAGCAGCTTGCCAGGCCCCTCTGGGGCCAACGTCCTGACTTTC.

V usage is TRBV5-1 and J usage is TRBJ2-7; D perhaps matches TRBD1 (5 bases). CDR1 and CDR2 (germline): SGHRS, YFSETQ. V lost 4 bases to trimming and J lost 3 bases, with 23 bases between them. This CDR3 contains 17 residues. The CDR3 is CASSLYRQGKELYEQYF. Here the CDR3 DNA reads TGCGCCAGCAGCCTCTACCGCCAGGGCAAGGAACTCTACGAGCAGTACTTC.

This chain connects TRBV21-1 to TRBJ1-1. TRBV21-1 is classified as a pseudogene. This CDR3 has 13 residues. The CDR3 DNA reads TGTGCCAGCAGCACGGGTAGAGGCACTGAAGCTTTCTTT. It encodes CASSTGRGTEAFF.

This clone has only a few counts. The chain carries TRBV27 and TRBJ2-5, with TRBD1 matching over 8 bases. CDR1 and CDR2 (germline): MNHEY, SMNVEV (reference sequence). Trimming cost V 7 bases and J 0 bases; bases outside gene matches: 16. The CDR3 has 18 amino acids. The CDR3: CASKVLAGGYQNQETQYF. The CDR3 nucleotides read TGTGCCAGCAAGGTCTTGGCAGGGGGCTACCAAAACCAAGAGACCCAGTACTTC.

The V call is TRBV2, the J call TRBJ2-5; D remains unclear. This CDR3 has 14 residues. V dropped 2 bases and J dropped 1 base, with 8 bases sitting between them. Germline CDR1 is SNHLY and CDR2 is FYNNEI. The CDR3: CASSELAVQETQYF. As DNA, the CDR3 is TGTGCCAGCAGTGAATTGGCGGTCCAAGAGACCCAGTACTTC.

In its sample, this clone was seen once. The CDR3 sequence: CASSQDLGRGPNYGYTF. The CDR3, as DNA: TGCGCCAGCAGCCAAGATCTCGGGAGGGGGCCTAACTATGGCTACACCTTC. This rearrangement joins TRBV4-1 to TRBJ1-2, with 7 bases lining up with TRBD1. The CDR3 is 17 residues long. Trimming took 0 bases from V and 0 from J; bases not matched to a gene: 7. Germline loops: CDR1 MGHRA, CDR2 YSYEKL.

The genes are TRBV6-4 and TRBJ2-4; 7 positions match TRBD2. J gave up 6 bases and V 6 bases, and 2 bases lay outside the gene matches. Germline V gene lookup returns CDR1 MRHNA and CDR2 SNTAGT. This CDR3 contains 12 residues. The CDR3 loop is CASSREANIQYF. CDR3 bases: TGTGCCAGCAGCCGGGAGGCAAACATTCAGTACTTC.